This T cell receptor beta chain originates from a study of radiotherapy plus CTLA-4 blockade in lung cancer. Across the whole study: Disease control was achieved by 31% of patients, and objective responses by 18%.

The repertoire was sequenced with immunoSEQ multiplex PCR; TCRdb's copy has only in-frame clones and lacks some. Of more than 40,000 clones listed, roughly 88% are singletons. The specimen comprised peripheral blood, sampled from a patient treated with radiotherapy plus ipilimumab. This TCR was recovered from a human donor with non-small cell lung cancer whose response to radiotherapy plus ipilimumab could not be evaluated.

The CDR3 nucleotides are TGTGCCAGCAGTTTAGACGGACTAGCGGGAGTGAATGAGCAGTTCTTC. Protein sequence: CASSLDGLAGVNEQFF. J is TRBJ2-1 and V is TRBV5-6; 13 nucleotides align to TRBD2. V was clipped by 5 bases and J by 7 bases; unmatched bases: 9. In germline, CDR1 is SGHDT, CDR2 YYEEEE. The CDR3 is made up of 16 amino acids.